The clone carrying this T cell receptor beta chain was recorded at least ten times. Its antigen is not known. This record belongs to a study of regulatory T cells in long-lasting Graves disease. Sample time point: newly diagnosed GD, antithyroid drugs for less than 3 months. Following extraction of RNA from PBMCs, that RNA was used to make the TCR library. The patients included were those that came from an endocrinology department in Xi'an, China. Library construction for TCR beta used iRepertoire HTBI primers and Arm-PCR of CDR3 regions. MiXCR, applied by TCRdb to the multiplex PCR reads, yields one record per CDR3 protein. This sample has about 380,000 distinct CDR3 sequences, with roughly 16% found just once. Study findings and constraints: Persistent Graves' patients showed less TCR diversity than newly diagnosed patients showed. The sample size was small, and this may have reduced accuracy.

This CDR3 is built from 15 residues. Germline V lookup: CDR1 SGHAT, CDR2 FQNNGV. V trimming: 5 bases; J trimming: 4 bases; junction bases outside the gene matches: 7. This chain links TRBV11-2 with TRBJ1-4; TRBD1 matches at 7 bases. Sequenced material: peripheral blood mononuclear cells (PBMCs), taken at new diagnosis, from a patient treated with antithyroid drugs. The receptor was derived from a female donor with Graves disease. The CDR3 nucleotides are TGTGCCAGCAGCCCCCGACAGGGAGGTAATGAAAAACTGTTTTTT. It codes for CASSPRQGGNEKLFF.